Each of the 21 T cell receptor beta chains below was sequenced from the same sample in a study of technical replicates of blood from several donors. Profiling relied on immunoSEQ multiplex PCR, and the TCRdb table lists in-frame clones only, not all of them. The table records tens of thousands of clones, about 95% of them present only once. The sample taken for sequencing was T cells isolated from PBMCs. These receptors came from a human donor in good health.

The chain couples TRBV5-6 to TRBJ1-5, with unresolved D. Trimming shortened V by 2 bases and J by 2 bases, and 5 bases separated the two germline ends. CDR1 and CDR2 from the germline V gene are SGHDT and YYEEEE. CDR3 size: 13 residues. The CDR3 DNA sequence: TGTGCCAGCAGCTTCGGTGGCAATCAGCCCCAGCATTTT. Amino acid sequence: CASSFGGNQPQHF.

V is TRBV29-1 and J is TRBJ2-5; 8 nucleotides line up with TRBD1. The CDR3 has 13 amino acids. Germline V gives CDR1 SQVTM, CDR2 ANQGSEA. V lost 3 bases, J lost 4 bases, and 4 bases stayed unmatched. The CDR3 sequence is CSVDPDRGETQYF. CDR3 DNA sequence: TGCAGCGTTGACCCAGACAGGGGAGAGACCCAGTACTTC.

V gene TRBV2 combines with J gene TRBJ2-5; perhaps TRBD2 as D (6 bases). CDR1 is SNHLY and CDR2 is FYNNEI in the germline V gene. V gave up 6 bases and J gave up 5 bases, with 10 bases separating them. The length of the CDR3 is 12 residues. The CDR3 DNA reads TGTGCCAGCAGCGGGACTGCGGAGACCCAGTACTTC. Translating gives CASSGTAETQYF. Using reference TRBV2 and TRBJ2-5 for the parts outside the CDR3, the full variable domain is EPEVTQTPSHQVTQMGQEVILRCVPISNHLYFYWYRQILGQKVEFLVSFYNNEISEKSEIFDDQFSVERPDGSNFTLKIRSTKLEDSAMYFCASSGTAETQYFGPGTRLLVL.

This chain joins TRBV5-5 and TRBJ2-7; 9 nucleotides match TRBD1. Germline assignment: CDR1 SGHKS and CDR2 YYEKEE (reference sequence). This CDR3 comprises 12 residues. J lost 11 bases, V lost 4 bases, and 7 bases had no gene match. CDR3 coding DNA: TGTGCCAGCAGCCAACAGGGGGCTGGGAAGTACTTC. This codes for CASSQQGAGKYF.

The chain has TRBV19 and TRBJ2-3; 10 nucleotides match TRBD2. The CDR3 consists of 17 residues. V lost 0 bases to trimming and J lost 1 base; unmatched junction nucleotides: 4. Germline-derived CDR1 and CDR2 are LNHDA and SQIVND (reference sequence). The CDR3 protein is CASSIEASGRGTDTQYF. The CDR3 DNA sequence: TGTGCCAGTAGTATAGAGGCTAGCGGGAGAGGCACAGATACGCAGTATTTT.

The chain employs TRBV6-5 and TRBJ2-2; tentative D call: TRBD2 (6 bases). Looked up from germline, CDR1 is MNHEY and CDR2 is SVGAGI. The CDR3 spans 16 residues. V was cut by 0 bases and J by 3 bases, with 11 bases left in between. The CDR3 nucleotides are TGTGCCAGCAGTTACTCGTCGGGGGAGTACACCGGGGAGCTGTTTTTT. The encoded protein is CASSYSSGEYTGELFF.

V usage is TRBV9 and J usage is TRBJ2-5, with 10 nucleotides matching TRBD2. Germline V gene sequence: CDR1 SGDLS, CDR2 YYNGEE. V lost 3 bases to trimming and J lost 2 bases; unmatched junction nucleotides: 7. The CDR3 extends over 16 amino acids. Here the CDR3 DNA reads TGTGCCAGCAGCGCTCCAGCGGGAGGGCCTCAAGAGACCCAGTACTTC. The encoded protein is CASSAPAGGPQETQYF.

This clone came up once. The CDR3 here is CASSYPQGAGVTTQYF. For the CDR3, the DNA is TGTGCCAGCAGTTACCCACAGGGGGCAGGGGTTACAACCCAGTACTTC. J is TRBJ2-5 and V is TRBV6-5; 9 nucleotides agree with TRBD1. Trimming took 2 bases from V and 8 from J; bases not matched to a gene: 12. CDR3 size: 16 residues. In germline, CDR1 is MNHEY, CDR2 SVGAGI.

The CDR3 reads CASTGGGHQRREHTGELFF. CDR3 nucleotide sequence: TGTGCCAGCACCGGGGGTGGTCACCAGAGGCGGGAGCACACCGGGGAGCTGTTTTTT. The chain combines TRBV7-9 with TRBJ2-2, with TRBD2 matching 7 bases. After removal of 7 bases from V and 3 bases from J, the junction contained 20 bases not matched to a gene. The CDR3 consists of 19 residues. The germline V gene encodes CDR1 SEHNR and CDR2 FQNEAQ (reference sequence).

This chain uses TRBV7-8 with TRBJ1-3; D gene uncertain. Germline lookup yields CDR1 SGHVS and CDR2 FQNEAQ. V dropped 1 base and J dropped 0 bases, with 13 bases sitting between them. The CDR3 has 17 amino acids. Here the CDR3 reads CASSLDGETYSGNTIYF. The CDR3 DNA sequence: TGTGCCAGCAGCTTAGACGGGGAAACATACTCTGGAAACACCATATATTTT.

V and J are TRBV7-9 and TRBJ2-1; D might be TRBD2 (6 bases). The germline CDR1 and CDR2 sequences are SEHNR and FQNEAQ (reference sequence). V lost 6 bases and J lost 5, with 17 bases in between. This CDR3 spans 15 amino acids. As DNA, the CDR3 is TGTGCCAGCAGGTTATCCGGGACTGGCCACAATGAGCAGTTCTTC. This sequence encodes CASRLSGTGHNEQFF.

CDR3 residues: CASRAWTSGTYEQYF. CDR3 nucleotide sequence: TGTGCCAGCAGGGCCTGGACTAGCGGGACCTACGAGCAGTACTTC. V usage is TRBV27 and J usage is TRBJ2-7; TRBD2 aligns across 12 bases. This CDR3 spans 15 amino acids. Trimming at V came to 6 bases and at J to 2 bases, leaving 5 bases not matched to a gene. Per germline, CDR1 MNHEY and CDR2 SMNVEV (reference sequence).

The chain recombines TRBV14 with TRBJ2-3; 12 nucleotides match TRBD2. Germline V CDR1 and CDR2: SGHDN, FVKESK. The V and J ends lost 8 bases and 4 bases, in that order; junction bases with no gene match: 10. This CDR3 region has 16 residues. The CDR3 sequence: CASGPLAGGVADTQYF. In DNA form, the CDR3 reads TGTGCCAGCGGACCGCTAGCGGGAGGGGTGGCAGATACGCAGTATTTT.

The chain is built from TRBV6-1 and TRBJ1-5; no clear D gene. This CDR3 contains 14 residues. Germline CDR1 MNHNS, CDR2 SASEGT. Trimming took off 8 bases at V and 4 bases at J, with 15 bases between the two ends. CDR3 nucleotides: TGTGCCAGCGACAAGTCGACGGGGAATCAGCCCCAGCATTTT. Protein: CASDKSTGNQPQHF.

The genes are TRBV6-5 and TRBJ2-6; D gene unclear. Germline V lookup: CDR1 MNHEY, CDR2 SVGAGI. Trimming pared 1 base from V and 3 bases from J, leaving 7 bases between. CDR3 length: 15 residues. The CDR3 loop is CASSYYLSGANVLTF. CDR3 DNA sequence: TGTGCCAGCAGTTACTATTTGAGTGGGGCCAACGTCCTGACTTTC.

The chain employs TRBV4-2 and TRBJ2-3, with 10 bases identical to TRBD2. The CDR3 is made up of 18 amino acids. Germline V gene lookup returns CDR1 LGHNA and CDR2 YNFKEQ. After removal of 5 bases from V and 2 bases from J, the junction contained 13 bases not matched to a gene. The CDR3 nucleotides are TGTGCCAGCAGCGGCCGGACTAGCGGAGGAGACTACACAGATACGCAGTATTTT. Encoded protein: CASSGRTSGGDYTDTQYF.

V and J are TRBV5-1 and TRBJ2-3, with 9 nucleotides matching TRBD1. Germline CDR1 SGHRS, CDR2 YFSETQ. This CDR3 is built from 13 residues. V lost 9 bases and J lost 0; bases outside the gene matches: 2. The CDR3 nucleotides are TGCGCCACCGGGACAGGGAGCACAGATACGCAGTATTTT. This translates into CATGTGSTDTQYF.

The rearrangement links TRBV6-5 to TRBJ2-7; the D is unclear. The CDR3 covers 13 residues. Germline CDR1 is MNHEY and CDR2 is SVGAGI. V was shortened by 2 bases and J by 0 bases, with 5 bases between the two germline ends. The CDR3 loop is CASSYPNSYEQYF. CDR3 DNA: TGTGCCAGCAGTTACCCCAACTCCTACGAGCAGTACTTC.

This clone was seen only a few times. This chain joins TRBV9 and TRBJ1-2; 8 bases fit TRBD1. The CDR3 spans 14 residues. The V segment lost 4 bases and the J segment 2 bases; nucleotides outside the gene matches: 4. Per germline, CDR1 SGDLS and CDR2 YYNGEE. This chain's CDR3 is CASSTGQGNYGYTF. The CDR3 nucleotides are TGTGCCAGCAGCACCGGACAGGGAAACTATGGCTACACCTTC.

V gene TRBV30 combines with J gene TRBJ2-5; 10 bases fit TRBD1. Germline CDR1 and CDR2: GTSNPN and SVGIG (reference sequence). Trimming took 5 bases from V and 7 from J; bases not matched to a gene: 7. The CDR3 covers 13 residues. CDR3 coding DNA: TGTGCCTGGGTGGGACAGGGGCTGGGGACCCAGTACTTC. Its protein product is CAWVGQGLGTQYF.

DNA for the CDR3: TGTGCCAGCAGTTCGCTAGCGGGAGGGCCATATGAGCAGTTCTTC. It is translated as CASSSLAGGPYEQFF. The rearrangement joins TRBV27 to TRBJ2-1; 12 bases are a match to TRBD2. Germline V lookup: CDR1 MNHEY, CDR2 SMNVEV (reference sequence). After removal of 4 bases from V and 8 bases from J, the junction contained 6 bases not matched to a gene. CDR3 length: 15 residues.